This T cell receptor (beta chain) was captured by sequencing in a study of PD-1 blockade in classical Hodgkin lymphoma. Every patient was affected by relapse after autologous stem cell transplantation, while exposure to brentuximab vedotin was not uniform. CDR1 is LNHDA and CDR2 is SQIVND in the germline V gene (reference sequence). V lost 6 bases, J lost 7 bases, and 12 bases stayed unmatched. CDR3 size: 15 residues. Generated by immunoSEQ multiplex PCR, the TCRdb table keeps only in-frame clones and is missing some. This table holds 72,000 or so clones, about 92% found once. This clonotype was sampled from a human donor with classical Hodgkin lymphoma. The genes are TRBV19 and TRBJ2-1, with TRBD1 identical over 7 bases. The specimen was peripheral blood mononuclear cells (PBMCs), collected at baseline. The CDR3 DNA sequence: TGTGCCAGTAGAAGGGGGCTATCAGTTGGGAATGAGCAGTTCTTC. Translating gives CASRRGLSVGNEQFF.